Presented here are 5 T cell receptor beta chains from one specimen sequenced in a study of shared clonotypes between healthy human individuals. Produced via immunoSEQ multiplex PCR; TCRdb's table is partial and in-frame only. Found here are about 2 million clones, approximately 94% of them singletons; the top ten hold 1% to 1.3%. The naive CD8 population came from CD45RO-negative cells selected for CCR7, without terminally differentiated effector memory CD45RA+ cells. The source material was naive CD8+ T cells sorted from blood. These receptors all come from a young man in good health.

The chain has TRBV2 and TRBJ2-1; D gene uncertain. Per the germline V gene, CDR1 is SNHLY and CDR2 is FYNNEI. V was trimmed by 2 bases and J by 1 base, leaving 6 bases between them. This CDR3 contains 14 residues. The CDR3 region is CASSEPKSYNEQFF. The CDR3 nucleotides are TGTGCCAGCAGTGAACCAAAGTCCTACAATGAGCAGTTCTTC.

V usage is TRBV9 and J usage is TRBJ2-1; 7 nucleotides agree with TRBD2. From germline, CDR1 is SGDLS and CDR2 YYNGEE. The CDR3 sequence is 17 residues long. J lost 4 bases, V lost 3 bases, and 13 bases had no gene match. The CDR3 loop is CASSADPLAEGYNEQFF. CDR3 nucleotides: TGTGCCAGCAGCGCCGATCCGCTAGCGGAGGGATACAATGAGCAGTTCTTC.

The chain carries TRBV13 and TRBJ1-1; D uncertain. Germline assignment: CDR1 PRHDT and CDR2 FYEKMQ (reference sequence). V lost 5 bases and J 2 bases, leaving 21 bases between the germline ends. CDR3 length: 17 amino acids. The CDR3 reads CASSHNTDEDGNTEAFF. The CDR3 region has the DNA TGTGCCAGCAGCCACAACACCGACGAGGACGGCAACACTGAAGCTTTCTTT.

This clone showed up many times. V gene TRBV30 combines with J gene TRBJ2-7, with 9 bases identical to TRBD2. The V and J ends lost 0 bases and 6 bases, in that order; junction bases with no gene match: 6. Germline CDR1 is GTSNPN and CDR2 is SVGIG (reference sequence). CDR3 length: 14 amino acids. CDR3 amino acids: CAWSVRGLAGEQYF. Here the CDR3 DNA reads TGTGCCTGGAGTGTTCGGGGACTAGCTGGCGAGCAGTACTTC.

The genes are TRBV28 and TRBJ2-7; D not certain. CDR1 is MDHEN, CDR2 SYDVKM, per germline. V lost 6 bases to trimming and J lost 1 base, with 10 bases between them. The CDR3 length is 13 residues. The CDR3: CASSRTDSYEQYF. The CDR3 DNA sequence: TGTGCCAGCAGCCGGACGGATTCCTACGAGCAGTACTTC. The full variable domain, with the rest looked up from reference TRBV28 and TRBJ2-7, is DVKVTQSSRYLVKRTGEKVFLECVQDMDHENMFWYRQDPGLGLRLIYFSYDVKMKEKGDIPEGYSVSREKKERFSLILESASTNQTSMYLCASSRTDSYEQYFGPGTRLTVT.